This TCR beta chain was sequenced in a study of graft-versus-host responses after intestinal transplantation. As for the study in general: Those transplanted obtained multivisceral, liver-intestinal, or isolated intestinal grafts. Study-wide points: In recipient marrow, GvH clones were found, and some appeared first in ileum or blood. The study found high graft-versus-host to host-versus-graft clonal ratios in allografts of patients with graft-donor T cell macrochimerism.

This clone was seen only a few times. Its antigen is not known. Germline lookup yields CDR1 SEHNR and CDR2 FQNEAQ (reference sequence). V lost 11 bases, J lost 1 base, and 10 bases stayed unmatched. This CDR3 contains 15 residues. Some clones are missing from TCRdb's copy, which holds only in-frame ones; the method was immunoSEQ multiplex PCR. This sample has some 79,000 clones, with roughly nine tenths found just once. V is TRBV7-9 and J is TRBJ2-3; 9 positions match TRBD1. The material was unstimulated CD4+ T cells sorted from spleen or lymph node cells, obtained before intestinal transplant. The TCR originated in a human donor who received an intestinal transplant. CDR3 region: CAGVQGAFGTDTQYF. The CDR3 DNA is TGTGCCGGCGTACAGGGGGCATTTGGCACAGATACGCAGTATTTT.